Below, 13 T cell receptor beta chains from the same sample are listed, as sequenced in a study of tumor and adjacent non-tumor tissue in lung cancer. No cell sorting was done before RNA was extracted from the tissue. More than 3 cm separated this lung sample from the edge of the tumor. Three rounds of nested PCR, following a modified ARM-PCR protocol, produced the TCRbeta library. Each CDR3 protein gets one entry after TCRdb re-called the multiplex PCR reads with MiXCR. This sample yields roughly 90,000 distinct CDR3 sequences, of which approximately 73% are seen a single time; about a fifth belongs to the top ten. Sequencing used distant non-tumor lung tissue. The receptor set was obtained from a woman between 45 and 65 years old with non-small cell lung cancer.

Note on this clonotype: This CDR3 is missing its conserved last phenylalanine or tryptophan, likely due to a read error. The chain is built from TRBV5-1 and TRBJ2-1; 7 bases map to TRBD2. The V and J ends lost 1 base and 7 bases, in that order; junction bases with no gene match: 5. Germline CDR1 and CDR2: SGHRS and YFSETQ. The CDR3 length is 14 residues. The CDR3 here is CASSLSAGENEQFL. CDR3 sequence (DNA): TGCGCCAGCAGCTTGTCGGCGGGAGAGAATGAGCAGTTCTTA.

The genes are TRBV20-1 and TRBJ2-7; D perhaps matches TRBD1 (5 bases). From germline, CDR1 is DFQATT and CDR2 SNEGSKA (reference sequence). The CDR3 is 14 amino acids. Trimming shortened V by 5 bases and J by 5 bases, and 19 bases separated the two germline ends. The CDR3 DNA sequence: TGCAGTGCTCTTATAGGGGCAGGATGGCACGAGCAGTACTTC. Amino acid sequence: CSALIGAGWHEQYF.

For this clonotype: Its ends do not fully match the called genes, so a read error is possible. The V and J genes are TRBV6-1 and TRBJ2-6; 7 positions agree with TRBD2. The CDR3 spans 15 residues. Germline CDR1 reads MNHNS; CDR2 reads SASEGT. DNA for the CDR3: TGTACCGGCGGCGGGGGACCTAGTGGGGCTAACGTCCTGATTTTC. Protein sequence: CTGGGGPSGANVLIF.

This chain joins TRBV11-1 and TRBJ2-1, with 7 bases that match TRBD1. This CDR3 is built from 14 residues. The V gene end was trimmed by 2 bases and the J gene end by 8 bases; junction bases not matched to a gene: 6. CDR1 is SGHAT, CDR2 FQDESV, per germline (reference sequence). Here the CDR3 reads CASSLKGGRYEQFF. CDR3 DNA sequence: TGTGCCAGCAGCTTAAAAGGGGGCAGGTATGAGCAGTTCTTC. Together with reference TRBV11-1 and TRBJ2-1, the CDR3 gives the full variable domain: EAEVAQSPRYKITEKSQAVAFWCDPISGHATLYWYRQILGQGPELLVQFQDESVVDDSQLPKDRFSAERLKGVDSTLKIQPAELGDSAMYLCASSLKGGRYEQFFGPGTRLTVL.

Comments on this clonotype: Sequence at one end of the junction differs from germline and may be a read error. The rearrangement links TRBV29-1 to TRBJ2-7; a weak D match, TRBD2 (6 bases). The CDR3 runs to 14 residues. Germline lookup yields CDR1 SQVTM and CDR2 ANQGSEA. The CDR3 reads CSVKPHGRTYGQYF. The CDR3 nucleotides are TGCAGCGTTAAACCCCACGGGAGAACCTACGGGCAGTACTTC.

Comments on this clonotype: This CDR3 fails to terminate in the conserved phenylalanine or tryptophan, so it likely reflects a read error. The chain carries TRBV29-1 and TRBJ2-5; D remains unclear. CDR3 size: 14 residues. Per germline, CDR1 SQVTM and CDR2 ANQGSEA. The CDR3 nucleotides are TGCAGCGTTGAAACGGCCTTACGTCAAGAGACTCAGTACTTG. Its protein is CSVETALRQETQYL.

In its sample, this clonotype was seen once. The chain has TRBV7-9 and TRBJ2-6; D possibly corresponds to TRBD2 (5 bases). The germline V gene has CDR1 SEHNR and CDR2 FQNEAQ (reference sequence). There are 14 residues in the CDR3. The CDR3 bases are TGTGCGAGCGGCTTAGACTCTGGGGCCAACGTCCTGACTTTC. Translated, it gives CASGLDSGANVLTF.

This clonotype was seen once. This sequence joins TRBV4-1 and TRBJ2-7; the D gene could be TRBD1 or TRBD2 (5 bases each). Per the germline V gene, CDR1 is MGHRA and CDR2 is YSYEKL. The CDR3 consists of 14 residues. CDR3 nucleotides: TGCGGGGGGAGAGGGAGTACAACTCCCTACGAGCAGTACTTC. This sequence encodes CGGRGSTTPYEQYF.

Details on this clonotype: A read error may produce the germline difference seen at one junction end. The CDR3 region has the DNA TGCAGCGTTGAGACGCTACAAGATCAGCCTCAGCATTTT. Translated, it gives CSVETLQDQPQHF. This chain connects TRBV29-1 to TRBJ1-5; no clear D gene. Germline values: CDR1 SQVTM, CDR2 ANQGSEA. This CDR3 is built from 13 residues. The variable domain in full, completed from reference TRBV29-1 and TRBJ1-5, reads SAVISQKPSRDICQRGTSLTIQCQVDSQVTMMFWYRQQPGQSLTLIATANQGSEATYESGFVIDKFPISRPNLTFSTLTVSNMSPEDSSIYLCSVETLQDQPQHFGDGTRLSIL.

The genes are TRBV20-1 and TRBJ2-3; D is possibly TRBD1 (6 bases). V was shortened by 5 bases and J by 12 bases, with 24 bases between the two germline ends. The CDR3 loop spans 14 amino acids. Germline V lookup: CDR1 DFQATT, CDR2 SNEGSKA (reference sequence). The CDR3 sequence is CSAGSISMDSTQYF. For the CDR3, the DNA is TGCAGTGCTGGGAGCATTTCAATGGACAGTACACAGTATTTT.

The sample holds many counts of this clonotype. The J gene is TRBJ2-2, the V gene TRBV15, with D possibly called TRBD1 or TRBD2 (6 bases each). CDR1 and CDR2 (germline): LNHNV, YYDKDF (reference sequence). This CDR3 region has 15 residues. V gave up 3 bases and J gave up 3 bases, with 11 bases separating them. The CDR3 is CATSRSRGDTGELFF. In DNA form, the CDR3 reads TGTGCCACCAGCAGGTCAAGGGGGGACACCGGGGAGCTGTTTTTT.

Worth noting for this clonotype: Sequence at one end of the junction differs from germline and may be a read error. The CDR3 region is CDSCWENPGSHSYEQYF. The CDR3 nucleotides read TGTGACAGCTGCTGGGAAAATCCGGGGTCTCACTCCTACGAGCAGTACTTC. The rearrangement joins TRBV11-1 to TRBJ2-7, with a tentative D call TRBD2 (5 bases). This CDR3 spans 17 amino acids. Per the germline V gene, CDR1 is SGHAT and CDR2 is FQDESV (reference sequence).

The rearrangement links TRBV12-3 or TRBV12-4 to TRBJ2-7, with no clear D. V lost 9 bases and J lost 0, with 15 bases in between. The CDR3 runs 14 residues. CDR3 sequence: CARSPFLSSYEQYF. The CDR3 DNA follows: TGTGCCAGAAGTCCTTTCCTTAGCTCCTACGAGCAGTACTTC.